This entry concerns a single T cell receptor beta chain. What it recognizes is unknown. Primers: 60 Vbeta forward and 13 Jbeta reverse. Only in-frame clones appear in the TCRdb table, and some are missing; sequencing was by immunoSEQ multiplex PCR. Here the sample spans some 150,000 clones, 75% to 90% being singletons. J was trimmed by 5 bases and V by 4 bases; bases with no gene match: 8. Germline V CDR1 and CDR2: SGHRS, YFSETQ. The CDR3 runs to 14 residues. These data come from a study of cytomegalovirus exposure and HLA in healthy donors. Overall study: Unique TCRs numbering approximately 80 million, obtained from HLA-typed donors, made up an early data release. General observations from the study: Most TCR sequences were uncommon, yet certain public TCRs appeared in many donors. A likely sequencing artifact accounted for one observed cluster of highly shared sequence variants.

Donors had nominal health at sampling but likely had unrecorded immune exposures. Sequenced input: PBMCs. The chain joins TRBV5-1 to TRBJ2-7; TRBD1 aligns across 8 bases. The clonotype comes from a man in his thirties or forties in good health and CMV-seronegative. The CDR3: CASSRGQGGNEQYF. The CDR3 DNA reads TGCGCCAGCAGCCGCGGACAGGGTGGCAACGAGCAGTACTTC.